What follows are 21 T cell receptor beta chains derived from one specimen sequenced in a study of monozygotic twins with inflammatory bowel disease. TCRdb derives one entry per CDR3 protein from the 5' RACE reads, leaving out DNA. The listing records 300,000 to 400,000 distinct CDR3 sequences. Sequencing used blood. Receptors were obtained from a human donor with ulcerative colitis or Crohn's disease, or a healthy co-twin of an affected twin (not recorded which).

V is TRBV4-3 and J is TRBJ2-7. Germline loops: CDR1 LGHNA, CDR2 YSLEER. CDR3 length: 17 amino acids. CDR3 protein: CASSQDLGRAASYEQYF.

The chain has TRBV13 and TRBJ2-7; TCRdb lists TRBD1, though no DNA is available to test this call. The CDR3 consists of 14 residues. CDR1 and CDR2 from the germline V gene are PRHDT and FYEKMQ (reference sequence). CDR3 amino acids: CASSPRTGEGEQYF.

V and J are TRBV20-1 and TRBJ1-5; TCRdb returns TRBD1, unconfirmable since there is no DNA. Germline V gene sequence: CDR1 DFQATT, CDR2 SNEGSKA (reference sequence). The CDR3 loop spans 14 amino acids. The CDR3 is CSPRWQGGNQPQHF.

The gene calls are TRBV3-1 and TRBJ1-1; without DNA, the TCRdb call of TRBD1 cannot be checked. There are 13 residues in the CDR3. Germline V gene data show CDR1 as LGHDT and CDR2 as YNNKEL (reference sequence). This CDR3 is CASSPRGGTEAFF.

This sequence joins TRBV7-3 and TRBJ2-7; TCRdb designates TRBD2, a call that cannot be tested without DNA. This CDR3 contains 15 residues. CDR1 and CDR2 (germline): SGHTA, FQGTGA. The CDR3 loop reads CASSSGLAGSYEQYF.

This chain uses TRBV19 with TRBJ1-5; TCRdb proposes TRBD1, but this gene call is untestable without DNA. The CDR3 loop spans 15 amino acids. CDR1 is LNHDA, CDR2 SQIVND, per germline (reference sequence). The CDR3 loop reads CASSLGRGLNQPQHF.

V gene TRBV4-3 combines with J gene TRBJ2-7; TCRdb proposes TRBD1, but this gene call is untestable without DNA. Germline loops: CDR1 LGHNA, CDR2 YSLEER. CDR3 length equals 17 residues. The CDR3 spells CASSQQTGGSSSYEQYF.

This chain uses TRBV20-1 with TRBJ2-2; checking the TCRdb D call of TRBD2 is not possible without DNA. The CDR3 extends over 13 amino acids. Germline CDR1 DFQATT, CDR2 SNEGSKA (reference sequence). This CDR3 is CSGRAGGTGELFF.

The V gene is TRBV6-5, the J gene TRBJ1-2. This CDR3 spans 14 amino acids. CDR1 is MNHEY and CDR2 is SVGAGI in the germline V gene. CDR3 region: CASSLTNWVYGYTF.

This CDR3 is CASGPRGRSGTGFDNEQFF. The chain combines TRBV4-2 with TRBJ2-1; no DNA is available, so the TRBD1 call from TCRdb remains unchecked. CDR1 and CDR2 (germline): LGHNA, YNFKEQ. CDR3 length equals 19 residues.

The chain employs TRBV19 and TRBJ1-1; TCRdb selects TRBD1, and the lack of DNA leaves this call unchecked. CDR3 length: 15 amino acids. The V gene's germline CDR1 is LNHDA and CDR2 SQIVND (reference sequence). This CDR3 is CASSIGAGGPTEAFF.

This sequence joins TRBV12-3 or TRBV12-4 and TRBJ2-7. The CDR3 spans 15 residues. CDR3 sequence: CASSFRSGGTYEQYF.

The rearrangement joins TRBV5-1 to TRBJ2-5; checking the TCRdb D call of TRBD1 is not possible without DNA. From germline, CDR1 is SGHRS and CDR2 YFSETQ. This CDR3 comprises 15 residues. CDR3 in amino acids: CASSFEGGPQETQYF. The full variable domain, its missing parts supplied by reference TRBV5-1 and TRBJ2-5, is KAGVTQTPRYLIKTRGQQVTLSCSPISGHRSVSWYQQTPGQGLQFLFEYFSETQRNKGNFPGRFSGRQFSNSRSEMNVSTLELGDSALYLCASSFEGGPQETQYFGPGTRLLVL.

The V gene is TRBV12-3 or TRBV12-4, the J gene TRBJ1-1. CDR3 length: 13 residues. CDR3 protein: CASSLHETMGAFF.

The chain has TRBV29-1 and TRBJ2-2; TCRdb proposes TRBD1, but this gene call is untestable without DNA. Germline V CDR1 and CDR2: SQVTM, ANQGSEA. The CDR3 runs 15 residues. This chain's CDR3 is CSVAKGTGDPGELFF.

The rearrangement joins TRBV6-1 to TRBJ2-1; TCRdb picks TRBD1, but there is no DNA to check that call. Germline lookup yields CDR1 MNHNS and CDR2 SASEGT. This CDR3 spans 17 amino acids. This CDR3 reads CASSPLPDRDAYNEQFF.

The chain uses TRBV5-5 and TRBJ2-7. Germline CDR1 reads SGHKS; CDR2 reads YYEKEE (reference sequence). The CDR3 is made up of 11 amino acids. The CDR3 loop reads CASLNGDEQYF.

The rearrangement joins TRBV20-1 to TRBJ2-2. CDR1 DFQATT and CDR2 SNEGSKA come from the germline V gene (reference sequence). The CDR3 spans 17 residues. The CDR3 spells CSARDFYQGANTGELFF.

V and J are TRBV29-1 and TRBJ2-7; TCRdb picks TRBD1, but there is no DNA to check that call. Germline CDR1 and CDR2: SQVTM and ANQGSEA. The CDR3 sequence is 14 residues long. The CDR3 here is CSVEGGRDVTEQYF.

This chain's CDR3 is CASRTLSSYEQYF. The chain employs TRBV6-6 and TRBJ2-7. Looked up from germline, CDR1 is MNHNY and CDR2 is SVGAGI (reference sequence). CDR3 length: 13 amino acids.

This sequence joins TRBV29-1 and TRBJ2-6; lacking DNA, the TRBD1 call made by TCRdb goes unchecked. CDR3 size: 16 residues. Germline values: CDR1 SQVTM, CDR2 ANQGSEA. CDR3 region: CSVRPGGRSGANVLTF.